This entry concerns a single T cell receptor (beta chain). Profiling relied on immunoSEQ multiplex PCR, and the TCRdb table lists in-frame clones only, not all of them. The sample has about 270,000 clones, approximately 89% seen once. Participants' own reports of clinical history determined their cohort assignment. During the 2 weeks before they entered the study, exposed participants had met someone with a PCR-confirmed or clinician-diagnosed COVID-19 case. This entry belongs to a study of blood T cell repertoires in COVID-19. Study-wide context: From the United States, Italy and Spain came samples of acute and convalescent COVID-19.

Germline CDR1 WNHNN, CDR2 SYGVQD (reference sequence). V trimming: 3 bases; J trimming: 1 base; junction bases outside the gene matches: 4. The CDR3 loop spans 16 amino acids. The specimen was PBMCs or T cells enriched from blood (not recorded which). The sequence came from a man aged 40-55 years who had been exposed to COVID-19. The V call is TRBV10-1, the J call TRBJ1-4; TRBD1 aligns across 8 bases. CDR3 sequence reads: CASSESRGLTNEKLFF. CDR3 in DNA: TGCGCCAGCAGTGAAAGCAGGGGGCTAACTAATGAAAAACTGTTTTTT.